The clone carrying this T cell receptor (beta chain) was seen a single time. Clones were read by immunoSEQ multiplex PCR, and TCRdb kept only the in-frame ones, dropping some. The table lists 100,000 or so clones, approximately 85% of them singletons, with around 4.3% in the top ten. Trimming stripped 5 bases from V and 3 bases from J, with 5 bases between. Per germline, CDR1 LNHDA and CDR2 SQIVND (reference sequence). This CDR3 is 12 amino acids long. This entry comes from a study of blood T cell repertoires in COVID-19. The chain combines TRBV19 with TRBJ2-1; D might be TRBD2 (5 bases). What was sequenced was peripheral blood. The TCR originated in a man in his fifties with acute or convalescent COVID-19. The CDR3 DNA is TGTGCCAGTAGTCGGGGCTACAATGAGCAGTTCTTC. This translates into CASSRGYNEQFF. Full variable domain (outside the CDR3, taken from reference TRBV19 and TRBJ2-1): DGGITQSPKYLFRKEGQNVTLSCEQNLNHDAMYWYRQDPGQGLRLIYYSQIVNDFQKGDIAEGYSVSREKKESFPLTVTSAQKNPTAFYLCASSRGYNEQFFGPGTRLTVL.